Shown below are 14 T cell receptor beta chains from a single sample sequenced in a study of Ad26.COV2.S vaccination and SARS-CoV-2 variants. Treatment defined: approximately 18 received Ad26.COV2.S at low or high dose, single or two shots; about five received placebo; per-sample allocation not given. Day 63 following the first vaccine or placebo injection was when the samples were taken. Profiled with immunoSEQ multiplex PCR; TCRdb holds only in-frame clones, not every one. The sample has fewer than 800,000 clones; roughly 90% are singletons. The specimen comprised peripheral blood, sampled in a trial of Ad26.COV2.S vaccine versus placebo. The receptors were gathered from a person aged 18-65 years who received the Ad26.COV2.S COVID-19 vaccine or a placebo.

This clone was counted once. The rearrangement uses TRBV27 and TRBJ2-7; D is undetermined. V was cut by 2 bases and J by 1 base, with 9 bases left in between. In germline, CDR1 is MNHEY, CDR2 SMNVEV (reference sequence). CDR3 size: 14 residues. CDR3: CASSLKVGSYEQYF. For the CDR3, the DNA is TGTGCCAGCAGTTTAAAGGTGGGTTCCTACGAGCAGTACTTC.

J is TRBJ1-2 and V is TRBV7-9; a weak D match, TRBD1 (5 bases). Germline-derived CDR1 and CDR2 are SEHNR and FQNEAQ (reference sequence). CDR3 length equals 15 residues. Trimming took off 1 base at V and 0 bases at J, with 9 bases between the two ends. In DNA, the CDR3 is TGTGCCAGCAGCTTAGTAACAGGTTCTAACTATGGCTACACCTTC. Amino acids: CASSLVTGSNYGYTF.

The chain combines TRBV2 with TRBJ2-1, with D hard to call. Between the trimmed V and J ends, which lost 1 base and 0 bases, there was a span of 10 bases. The germline gives CDR1 SNHLY, CDR2 FYNNEI. There are 16 residues in the CDR3. The CDR3 DNA is TGTGCCAGCAGTGAAGGTGTTTCCCGCTCCTACAATGAGCAGTTCTTC. It translates to CASSEGVSRSYNEQFF.

The gene calls are TRBV13 and TRBJ2-7, with TRBD1 matching 8 bases. The V gene's germline CDR1 is PRHDT and CDR2 FYEKMQ (reference sequence). The CDR3 extends over 14 amino acids. The junction had 5 bases not matched to a gene; V was cut back by 5 bases and J by 2 bases. The CDR3 nucleotides are TGTGCCAGCAGCCCGGGACAGGTAGCCTACGAGCAGTACTTC. Its protein product is CASSPGQVAYEQYF.

Comments on this clone: This CDR3 is also generated by other DNA sequences in the sample. The V gene is TRBV6-5, the J gene TRBJ1-1; D is uncertain. The V gene lost 0 bases and the J gene lost 0 bases, with 8 bases spanning the gap. This CDR3 is built from 15 residues. From germline, CDR1 is MNHEY and CDR2 SVGAGI. The CDR3 is CASSYSTNMNTEAFF. For the CDR3, the DNA is TGTGCCAGCAGTTACTCGACAAATATGAACACTGAAGCTTTCTTT.

V usage is TRBV19 and J usage is TRBJ2-3, with D maybe TRBD1 (5 bases). This CDR3 region has 15 residues. Germline V gene lookup returns CDR1 LNHDA and CDR2 SQIVND (reference sequence). V gave up 7 bases and J gave up 0 bases, with 14 bases separating them. CDR3 region: CASNPTAASTDTQYF. The CDR3 bases are TGTGCCAGTAACCCGACAGCCGCTAGCACAGATACGCAGTATTTT.

The rearrangement links TRBV12-3 or TRBV12-4 to TRBJ2-1; TRBD2 matches 7 bases. The V gene end was trimmed by 7 bases and the J gene end by 9 bases; junction bases not matched to a gene: 3. This CDR3 is 11 amino acids long. Here the CDR3 DNA reads TGTGCCAGCACTCGGGAGGTTGAGCAGTTCTTC. Translating gives CASTREVEQFF.

The rearrangement uses TRBV10-3 and TRBJ1-5, with D uncertain. The V and J ends lost 6 bases and 7 bases respectively, with 10 bases between them. CDR1 and CDR2 from the germline V gene are ENHRY and SYGVKD. The CDR3 is 12 residues long. The CDR3 DNA reads as TGTGCCATCAGGGAACCGAACCAGCCCCAGCATTTT. It yields the protein CAIREPNQPQHF.

A note on this clone: Other DNA variants within this sample encode the same CDR3. This chain joins TRBV18 and TRBJ2-5; weak D call: TRBD1 (6 bases). V dropped 3 bases and J dropped 1 base, with 12 bases sitting between them. Germline CDR1 reads KGHSH; CDR2 reads LQKENI. The CDR3 runs to 15 residues. This chain's CDR3 is CASSPPGTFQETQYF. CDR3 bases: TGTGCCAGCTCACCGCCCGGGACATTCCAAGAGACCCAGTACTTC.

This clone was detected once. This rearrangement joins TRBV15 to TRBJ2-5; D not resolved. Trimming shortened V by 0 bases and J by 5 bases, and 10 bases separated the two germline ends. Germline values: CDR1 LNHNV, CDR2 YYDKDF (reference sequence). The CDR3 has 14 amino acids. CDR3 nucleotide sequence: TGTGCCACCAGCAGAGATAGGGCAGTTGAGACCCAGTACTTC. Protein product: CATSRDRAVETQYF.

V usage is TRBV3-1 (or the pseudogene TRBV3-2) and J usage is TRBJ1-4; no clear D gene. This CDR3 comprises 14 residues. Germline assignment: CDR1 LGHDT and CDR2 YNNKEL (reference sequence). V dropped 1 base and J dropped 7 bases, with 10 bases sitting between them. This CDR3 is CASSQGARVEKLFF. Here the CDR3 DNA reads TGTGCCAGCAGCCAAGGAGCTCGTGTTGAAAAACTGTTTTTT.

The V gene is TRBV18, the J gene TRBJ1-1; possible D gene TRBD1, 5 bases. CDR3 size: 14 residues. Germline CDR1 and CDR2: KGHSH and LQKENI. The ends were cut back, 5 bases at V and 1 base at J, with 11 bases in the middle. DNA for the CDR3: TGTGCCAGCTCAGGAACTACAGGGAACACTGAAGCTTTCTTT. It encodes CASSGTTGNTEAFF.

The chain carries TRBV21-1 and TRBJ1-1. TRBV21-1 has pseudogene status. This CDR3 comprises 14 residues. This CDR3 reads CASSKAGVNTEAFF. As DNA, the CDR3 is TGTGCCAGCAGCAAAGCGGGGGTAAACACTGAAGCTTTCTTT.

The genes are TRBV11-2 and TRBJ2-7, with D unresolved. CDR1 is SGHAT and CDR2 is FQNNGV in the germline V gene. With 0 bases removed from V and 0 bases from J, the gap between germline ends came to 9 bases. This CDR3 is built from 15 residues. CDR3 sequence: CASSLDYRSSYEQYF. DNA for the CDR3: TGTGCCAGCAGCTTAGATTACCGGAGCTCCTACGAGCAGTACTTC.